A selection of T cell receptor beta chains follows, all from one sample in a study of T cells in localized non-small cell lung cancer. Profiled with immunoSEQ multiplex PCR; TCRdb holds only in-frame clones, not every one. The sample holds 20,000 to 30,000 clones; roughly nine tenths are singletons and the top ten take over 0.95%. The sample here was peripheral blood, taken before any cancer treatment. Every receptor here comes from a woman aged 35-75 years with stage I lung adenocarcinoma. CDR3s include the opening cysteine and the closing phenylalanine or tryptophan. The order of the fields is CDR3 protein, CDR3 DNA, clone size, J gene, D gene, V gene. The D gene is left open where the match is weak. Not every row has a clone size; where given, it reads once, few, many or a size class.

CDR3 protein: CASSPLANAGDQYF
CDR3 DNA: TGTGCCAGCAGCCCACTAGCGAACGCAGGCGACCAGTACTTC
clone size: -
J gene: TRBJ2-5
D gene: TRBD2
V gene: TRBV14

CDR3 protein: CASSILGARGNQPQHF
CDR3 DNA: TGTGCCAGTAGTATACTTGGGGCGCGAGGCAATCAGCCCCAGCATTTT
clone size: -
J gene: TRBJ1-5
D gene: -
V gene: TRBV19

CDR3 protein: CASSIVDGTQYF
CDR3 DNA: TGTGCCAGTAGTATAGTTGACGGGACCCAGTACTTC
clone size: -
J gene: TRBJ2-5
D gene: -
V gene: TRBV19

CDR3 protein: CASSQVIRETQYF
CDR3 DNA: TGCGCCAGCAGCCAAGTAATCCGGGAGACCCAGTACTTC
clone size: -
J gene: TRBJ2-5
D gene: -
V gene: TRBV4-3

CDR3 protein: CASSLLGFGGYTF
CDR3 DNA: TGTGCCAGCAGTTTACTAGGGTTTGGTGGCTACACCTTC
clone size: -
J gene: TRBJ1-2
D gene: -
V gene: TRBV27

CDR3 protein: CASSPGQSLGGYTF
CDR3 DNA: TGTGCCAGCAGCCCGGGACAGTCCCTCGGTGGCTACACCTTC
clone size: -
J gene: TRBJ1-2
D gene: TRBD1
V gene: TRBV5-4

CDR3 protein: CASSQDPGDTIYF
CDR3 DNA: TGTGCCAGCAGCCAAGACCCCGGGGACACCATATATTTT
clone size: few
J gene: TRBJ1-3
D gene: -
V gene: TRBV4-2

CDR3 protein: CASSLASLIPEF
CDR3 DNA: TGTGCCAGCAGCTTGGCAAGTCTGATCCCAGAGTTT
clone size: -
J gene: TRBJ1-1
D gene: -
V gene: TRBV11-2

CDR3 protein: CASSKEEQGSEQYF
CDR3 DNA: TGTGCCAGCAGCAAAGAGGAACAGGGGAGCGAGCAGTACTTC
clone size: few
J gene: TRBJ2-7
D gene: -
V gene: TRBV21-1

CDR3 protein: CASSRDSYNSPLHF
CDR3 DNA: TGTGCCAGCAGCCGGGACAGCTATAATTCACCCCTCCACTTT
clone size: -
J gene: TRBJ1-6
D gene: TRBD1
V gene: TRBV5-6

CDR3 protein: CASSHSATGESYEQYF
CDR3 DNA: TGCGCCAGCAGCCACTCCGCCACCGGGGAGAGCTACGAGCAGTACTTC
clone size: -
J gene: TRBJ2-7
D gene: -
V gene: TRBV4-3

CDR3 protein: CAWSVTGGTDEQYF
CDR3 DNA: TGTGCCTGGAGTGTGACAGGGGGTACCGACGAGCAGTACTTC
clone size: -
J gene: TRBJ2-7
D gene: TRBD1
V gene: TRBV30

CDR3 protein: CASSQEQQRKLFF
CDR3 DNA: TGCGCCAGCAGCCAAGAACAGCAACGAAAACTGTTTTTT
clone size: -
J gene: TRBJ1-4
D gene: -
V gene: TRBV4-3

CDR3 protein: CASSPLTGFADTQYF
CDR3 DNA: TGTGCCAGCAGCCCCCTGACGGGGTTCGCAGATACGCAGTATTTT
clone size: -
J gene: TRBJ2-3
D gene: -
V gene: TRBV11-2

CDR3 protein: CASSVSGSGNTIYF
CDR3 DNA: TGTGCCAGCAGTGTCTCGGGATCTGGAAACACCATATATTTT
clone size: once
J gene: TRBJ1-3
D gene: -
V gene: TRBV2

CDR3 protein: CASSLIGTDYGYTF
CDR3 DNA: TGTGCCAGCAGCCTAATTGGGACAGACTATGGCTACACCTTC
clone size: -
J gene: TRBJ1-2
D gene: TRBD1
V gene: TRBV5-4

CDR3 protein: CASSLEGVAGELFF
CDR3 DNA: TGTGCCAGCAGCTTAGAGGGGGTGGCCGGGGAGCTGTTTTTT
clone size: once
J gene: TRBJ2-2
D gene: -
V gene: TRBV7-2

CDR3 protein: CASSPTGYYEQYF
CDR3 DNA: TGTGCCAGCAGTCCTACAGGGTATTACGAGCAGTACTTC
clone size: -
J gene: TRBJ2-7
D gene: -
V gene: TRBV6-5

CDR3 protein: CASRDRTSGRGRQYF
CDR3 DNA: TGTGCCAGCAGGGACCGGACTAGCGGAAGAGGGCGGCAGTACTTC
clone size: -
J gene: TRBJ2-7
D gene: TRBD2
V gene: TRBV2

CDR3 protein: CASSQEQGSAFF
CDR3 DNA: TGTGCCAGCAGCCAAGAACAGGGATCGGCTTTCTTT
clone size: -
J gene: TRBJ1-1
D gene: -
V gene: TRBV14

CDR3 protein: CASSPYAGVNTEAFF
CDR3 DNA: TGTGCCAGCTCACCATACGCAGGGGTGAACACTGAAGCTTTCTTT
clone size: -
J gene: TRBJ1-1
D gene: -
V gene: TRBV18

CDR3 protein: CATRIGNSPLHF
CDR3 DNA: TGTGCCACCCGAATAGGGAATTCACCCCTCCACTTT
clone size: -
J gene: TRBJ1-6
D gene: -
V gene: TRBV6-1

CDR3 protein: CAGRDRGLYGYTF
CDR3 DNA: TGTGCCGGCCGGGACAGGGGGCTTTATGGCTACACCTTC
clone size: -
J gene: TRBJ1-2
D gene: TRBD1
V gene: TRBV28

CDR3 protein: CASSLTRVDTQYF
CDR3 DNA: TGTGCCAGCAGCTTGACCCGTGTGGATACGCAGTATTTT
clone size: -
J gene: TRBJ2-3
D gene: -
V gene: TRBV7-3

CDR3 protein: CASSYSPDQPQHF
CDR3 DNA: TGTGCCAGCAGTTACTCCCCGGATCAGCCCCAGCATTTT
clone size: few
J gene: TRBJ1-5
D gene: -
V gene: TRBV6-5

CDR3 protein: CASSPTIYRGLGPMNTEAFF
CDR3 DNA: TGTGCCAGCAGCCCGACAATATACAGGGGTTTGGGGCCTATGAACACTGAAGCTTTCTTT
clone size: -
J gene: TRBJ1-1
D gene: TRBD1
V gene: TRBV5-5

CDR3 protein: CASSVEGLATILDTQYF
CDR3 DNA: TGTGCCAGCAGCGTAGAGGGACTAGCAACCATTCTAGATACGCAGTATTTT
clone size: -
J gene: TRBJ2-3
D gene: TRBD2
V gene: TRBV9

CDR3 protein: CASSPRGSPLHF
CDR3 DNA: TGTGCCAGCAGCCCGCGAGGTTCACCCCTCCACTTT
clone size: once
J gene: TRBJ1-6
D gene: -
V gene: TRBV14

CDR3 protein: CASSYTGQGGNYEQYF
CDR3 DNA: TGTGCCAGCAGTTACACAGGACAGGGGGGAAACTACGAGCAGTACTTC
clone size: -
J gene: TRBJ2-7
D gene: TRBD1
V gene: TRBV6-6

CDR3 protein: CASSGTGTGNTIYF
CDR3 DNA: TGTGCCAGCAGCGGGACAGGGACTGGAAACACCATATATTTT
clone size: -
J gene: TRBJ1-3
D gene: TRBD1
V gene: TRBV9